The text below deals with one T cell receptor beta chain. It has no known antigen specificity. Base qualities are not provided; no much larger clone lies one nucleotide away. V loses 0 bases of germline sequence and J loses 5 bases, and the interval between the two ends is 13 bases. Looking up the germline V gene (reference sequence) yields CDR1 MNHEY and CDR2 SMNVEV. The CDR3 runs 15 residues from the cysteine to the phenylalanine. The read is trimmed to its CDR3 DNA, 45 bases read in frame from base 1. Library preparation used the immunoSEQ multiplex PCR assay. A mixture of 60 forward primers for TCR Vbeta segments and 13 reverse primers for TCR Jbeta segments was used in the multiplex PCR. The CDR3 region of rearranged TCR beta genes was amplified from genomic DNA by a multiplex PCR assay. Amplified TCR beta libraries were sequenced as 87-base-pair reads on the Illumina HiSeq System. The study's processing was this. Across the 600 to 700 repertoires, a later analysis counted 60 million to 90 million unique TCR beta chains, about 10 million of which were shared by at least two donors. A nearest-neighbor algorithm error-corrected the raw reads and collapsed the reads into unique sequences, merging closely related sequences to remove PCR and sequencing errors. CDR3 sequences were aligned to IMGT reference sequences to assign V, D and J gene segments. For a sequence to be retained, at least a six-nucleotide match to both a V gene segment and a J gene segment was required. A rearrangement was called productive if the CDR3 had no stop codons and remained in frame with V and J, and every other rearrangement was called non-productive. CDR3 was defined according to IMGT convention as the region running from the second conserved V-encoded cysteine to the conserved J-encoded phenylalanine. The earlier analysis of some 580 of the donors excluded any sequence lacking an unambiguous match to a single V gene segment. An earlier analysis of fewer than 650 of the donors classified V segments as functional when productive rearrangements were above 56.7% and as segregating when the standard deviation between donors was above 5%. A statistical classification framework was built for diagnosing cytomegalovirus status from the catalog of TCR beta chain sequences. In a later analysis, TCR nucleotide sequences were compared against IMGT/GENE-DB human TR gene sequences so that V and J genes could be assigned. In a later analysis, CDR3 sequences and most-parsimonious VDJ recombination scenarios were assigned using the TCRdist pipeline. In a later analysis, each TCR beta chain was defined by its CDR3 amino acid sequence together with its V-gene family, and reads lacking a unique V-gene family were excluded. As a way to deal with suspected cross-contamination and a sequencing artifact, a later analysis dropped over 550 nucleotide sequences that were highly shared and had low generation probability. For each public chain, a later analysis derived a clonal expansion index from normalized ranks of inferred template counts within each repertoire. A later analysis computed generation probabilities with a VDJ recombination model fitted to out-of-frame rearrangements, and checked the results against IGoR. A later analysis scored TCR-TCR, TCR-HLA and TCR-CMV co-occurrence with hypergeometric tests, applying a repertoire-size bias correction to TCR pairs. A later analysis estimated false discovery rates by permuting HLA or CMV assignments 20 times. In a later analysis, co-occurring TCRs were grouped using DBSCAN, and TCRdist sequence similarity was added for clustering within HLA-allele-positive subsets. Repertoires with fewer than 30,000 or more than 120,000 public chains, plus five repertoires with anomalous nucleotide sharing, were excluded from co-occurrence clustering. Not all clones reach the TCRdb copy of this immuneACCESS table, which keeps in-frame sequences only. Checked studies attribute under half of the gap to unresolved V genes and leave the rest unexplained. V and J calls and clone size are copied from that table; D and trimming were computed from the DNA. The sample yields about 190,000 clones; around nine tenths were counted once. The ten largest clones add up to 1.5% to 2% of the sample.

The cohort was made up of approximately 670 healthy bone marrow donors. At the time of sampling, all cohort members were nominally healthy, though unrecorded immune exposures were likely present. The donor was CMV seronegative and was included in the group of approximately 350 seronegative cohort members. A peripheral blood sample was collected from each donor, and TCR beta sequencing was performed on peripheral blood mononuclear cells. The Qiagen DNeasy Blood Extraction Kit was used to extract genomic DNA from the blood cell samples. The sample is drawn from a study of cytomegalovirus exposure and HLA in healthy donors (dated by TCRdb to 2016 to 2017). In terms of the full investigation: An earlier analysis of roughly 630 of the donors reported approximately 290 Gb of sequence data and some 120 million unique TCR beta sequences from 150 million to 200 million T cells. Among 350 to 400 genotyped donors of the cohort, an average of roughly 240,000 unique TCR beta nucleotide sequences were sequenced per donor, roughly 20% of them non-productive. Roughly five DR-DQ haplotypes were handled as single units for association and clustering, since linkage in the cohort was strong. The aim of the study was to test whether cataloging public T cell receptors could identify signatures of past pathogen exposure. Donor age, sex, ethnicity and CMV serostatus were compiled alongside the repertoire data. The study used immunosequencing to profile the T cell repertoires of under 700 subjects and linked those repertoires to cytomegalovirus serostatus. Class I and class II HLA loci were covered by the typing at four-digit resolution. An earlier analysis of nearly 600 of the donors applied high-throughput TCR beta sequencing to assess whether each TCR beta V gene segment acted as functional or pseudogenic. A later analysis re-examined previously published TCR beta repertoires from over 500 donors and added high-resolution HLA genotyping to investigate patterns of TCR occurrence. About 300 gigabases of sequencing data and approximately 92 million unique TCR sequences made up an early release that covered about 640 HLA-typed donors. A separate validation cohort of roughly 130 different subjects was used in addition to the approximately 700-subject first cohort. All discovery cohort repertoires had been generated on a single sequencing platform. To predict cytomegalovirus infection status, the study combined high-throughput TCR immunosequencing, statistical association of individual TCRs with disease status, and machine learning. Rather than drawing on any new phenotypic data, the later analysis identified candidate immune exposures from TCR beta sequences and the way those sequences occurred across donors. Among the roughly 390 genotyped donors, approximately 81% belonged to the genetic ancestry cluster associated with self-reported Caucasian donors. The number of typed donors differed by locus: about 620-630 for A, B, C, DRB1 and DQB1; some 500 for DQA1; 606 for DPA1; and around 490 for DPB1. A later genetic analysis took genome-wide SNP genotypes for about 55% of the 666 donors and used that subset as a discovery cohort. Broader findings and caveats from the paper: A few of the identified cytomegalovirus-associated TCR beta chains were confirmed in vitro to be specific for cytomegalovirus antigens. Compared with the roughly 710-donor mean, donors in an Asian-associated ancestry cluster had fewer N-insertions in productive TCRs, according to a later genetic analysis. Some IMGT-functional V segments, including TRBV6-2 and TRBV6-3, could not be told apart with the 87-base-pair reads, so those segments were excluded. In a later analysis, several top co-occurrence clusters were reported to appear linked to parvovirus B19, influenza, CMV and Epstein-Barr virus. In a later analysis, HLA-associated TCR beta chains showed more clonal expansion and lower generation probabilities than non-associated chains that were equally common. Roughly uniform sequencing depth across donors was assumed in presence/absence analyses, although this assumption may not hold. HLA typing was unavailable for some donors at each locus, so association tests used only the typed subset. Because counts were too low, some 16 rarely observed V segments, including chromosome 9 orphons, were excluded from the earlier analysis of 587 of the donors. An association between a missense DCLRE1C variant and V-gene and J-gene trimming of TCR beta chains was found in a later genetic analysis and replicated in an independent cohort. Cytomegalovirus status was reported to be diagnosed by the classifier with high specificity and sensitivity in both the original and validation cohorts. The authors suggested that the approach could potentially be generalized to other disease states and immunological phenotypes. Correlated functional status among segregating V segments might reflect linkage disequilibrium, but an unknown experimental factor could not be ruled out. A group of highly shared sequence variants was considered likely to be a technical artifact of the sequencing pipeline. A further reported finding was that TCR beta sequences accurately predicted the HLA-A and HLA-B alleles for most subjects in the first cohort. In a later analysis, TCR association rates were found to vary across HLA loci, with the most associated TCRs seen for DRB1 alleles and the fewest for HLA-C alleles. Assigning TCR associations to individual alleles was difficult when HLA alleles, especially DR and DQ, strongly co-occurred. In an earlier analysis of under 600 of the donors, most TCR beta V segments were observed in productive rearrangements about 87% or about 30% of the time, broadly matching IMGT annotations. Across donors, most TCR sequences were observed very rarely, whereas some public TCRs were present in many individuals. In this cohort, only TCR beta chains were sequenced, and detectable features were limited by the absence of alpha or paired-chain data. A total of around 150 TCR beta chains were listed by the study as associated with cytomegalovirus. Most CMV-associated TCR beta chains appeared to be HLA-restricted in a later analysis, and the HLA associations seemed to be driven largely by CMV exposure. The only immune exposure information available for the cohort was CMV serostatus. In a later analysis, some 18,000 TCR beta sequences were associated with specific HLA alleles at a false discovery rate of 0.05.

This sequence uses TRBV27 and TRBJ1-1; a tentative D call is TRBD1 (5 bases match). The material sequenced was PBMCs. The sequence was collected from a woman aged 18-29 years in good health and CMV-seronegative. CDR3 region: CASSLSGGVITEAFF. The DNA reads TGTGCCAGCAGTTTATCGGGGGGGGTGATTACTGAAGCTTTCTTT.